A single sample is the source of the 23 T cell receptor beta chains below, sequenced in a study of technical replicates of blood from several donors. Generated by immunoSEQ multiplex PCR, the TCRdb table keeps only in-frame clones and is missing some. The table includes approximately 60,000 clones, about 86% detected once. The sample was PBMCs. The receptors stem from a human donor in good health. Some clones in this sample may be carry-over from other donors' samples.

The V call is TRBV5-1, the J call TRBJ2-7; 7 bases match TRBD1. The CDR3 length is 12 residues. V shed 3 bases and J 7 bases; nucleotides not matched to a gene: 4. CDR1 is SGHRS, CDR2 YFSETQ, per germline. CDR3 nucleotide sequence: TGCGCCAGCAGCTCGACAGGGAAGGAGCAGTACTTC. Protein sequence: CASSSTGKEQYF.

This sequence joins TRBV5-6 and TRBJ2-7; 7 nucleotides line up with TRBD2. Germline lookup yields CDR1 SGHDT and CDR2 YYEEEE. V dropped 4 bases and J dropped 5; count of bases not matched to a gene: 9. CDR3 length equals 14 residues. CDR3 DNA: TGTGCCAGCAGCACCCTGGGGGGGAGGCACGAGCAGTACTTC. Its protein product is CASSTLGGRHEQYF.

This chain uses TRBV7-9 with TRBJ1-2, with D perhaps TRBD1 (6 bases). V lost 6 bases, J lost 4 bases, and 15 bases lay in between. This CDR3 has 14 residues. Germline V gene lookup returns CDR1 SEHNR and CDR2 FQNEAQ (reference sequence). Here the CDR3 reads CASRLGEGGYGYTF. In DNA form, the CDR3 reads TGTGCCAGCAGGTTGGGGGAGGGGGGCTATGGCTACACCTTC. The full variable domain, completed using reference TRBV7-9 and TRBJ1-2, is DTGVSQNPRHKITKRGQNVTFRCDPISEHNRLYWYRQTLGQGPEFLTYFQNEAQLEKSRLLSDRFSAERPKGSFSTLEIQRTEQGDSAMYLCASRLGEGGYGYTFGSGTRLTVV.

V usage is TRBV7-9 and J usage is TRBJ1-5; 7 nucleotides align to TRBD1. The germline V gene encodes CDR1 SEHNR and CDR2 FQNEAQ (reference sequence). The trim removed 2 bases at V and 2 bases at J, leaving 3 bases unmatched. The CDR3 runs to 15 residues. CDR3: CASSLTTGGNQPQHF. In DNA form, the CDR3 reads TGTGCCAGCAGCTTAACTACAGGGGGCAATCAGCCCCAGCATTTT.

The chain has TRBV4-2 and TRBJ2-7; TRBD2 agrees at 10 bases. The CDR3 consists of 15 residues. V trimming: 6 bases; J trimming: 6 bases; junction bases outside the gene matches: 11. Per the germline V gene, CDR1 is LGHNA and CDR2 is YNFKEQ. CDR3 DNA: TGTGCCAGCAGGTGGAGTAGCGGGAGGTTTCGCGAGCAGTACTTC. Translated, it gives CASRWSSGRFREQYF.

The genes are TRBV7-3 and TRBJ1-2; 8 nucleotides match TRBD1. Germline V gene sequence: CDR1 SGHTA, CDR2 FQGTGA. After removal of 2 bases from V and 3 bases from J, the junction contained 5 bases not matched to a gene. This CDR3 contains 15 residues. In DNA, the CDR3 is TGTGCCAGCAGCTTAGGACAGGGAGGCGACTATGGCTACACCTTC. Its protein product is CASSLGQGGDYGYTF.

The V and J genes are TRBV6-4 and TRBJ2-3, with 10 bases that match TRBD2. The length of the CDR3 is 16 residues. Losses at the gene ends were 0 bases for V and 0 bases for J; bases not matched to a gene: 0. From germline, CDR1 is MRHNA and CDR2 SNTAGT. Written as DNA, the CDR3 is TGTGCCAGCAGTGACTCAGCGGGAGGGAGCACAGATACGCAGTATTTT. Translated: CASSDSAGGSTDTQYF.

The CDR3 coding sequence is TGTGCCATCGGGGTCAGCGGGGCTTTGAATGAGCAGTTCTTC. Its protein is CAIGVSGALNEQFF. V usage is TRBV10-3 and J usage is TRBJ2-1; 7 bases agree with TRBD2. The CDR3 totals 14 residues. CDR1 and CDR2 (germline): ENHRY, SYGVKD. The V and J ends lost 8 bases and 7 bases, in that order; junction bases with no gene match: 11.

The J gene is TRBJ2-1, the V gene TRBV5-6, with D possibly matching TRBD1 (6 bases). The CDR3 has 15 amino acids. CDR1 and CDR2 (germline): SGHDT, YYEEEE. Trimming took 4 bases from V and 1 from J, leaving 12 bases between them. In nucleotides, the CDR3 is TGTGCCAGCAGCCCACAGGACAGATCCTACAATGAGCAGTTCTTC. This sequence encodes CASSPQDRSYNEQFF.

This clone was counted once. This chain joins TRBV6-4 and TRBJ2-1, with 8 bases matching TRBD1. Germline trimming cut 3 bases from V and 3 bases from J; bases unmatched to any gene: 4. Germline V gene lookup returns CDR1 MRHNA and CDR2 SNTAGT. The CDR3 loop spans 15 amino acids. The CDR3 loop is CASSEGTGDYNEQFF. The CDR3 nucleotides read TGTGCCAGCAGTGAAGGGACAGGTGACTACAATGAGCAGTTCTTC.

This clone was recorded only once. The chain couples TRBV4-1 to TRBJ2-2; D gene uncertain. In germline, CDR1 is MGHRA, CDR2 YSYEKL. Trimming removed 3 bases from V and 0 bases from J, with 17 bases in between. The CDR3 loop spans 18 amino acids. The CDR3 protein is CASSQSPTWSANTGELFF. In DNA form, the CDR3 reads TGCGCCAGCAGCCAGTCCCCCACGTGGAGCGCGAACACCGGGGAGCTGTTTTTT.

This chain links TRBV7-2 with TRBJ2-3, with unresolved D. V lost 2 bases and J 5 bases, leaving 8 bases between the germline ends. The germline V gene has CDR1 SGHTA and CDR2 FQGNSA. The CDR3 runs to 13 residues. CDR3 in amino acids: CASSLNAGDTQYF. Here the CDR3 DNA reads TGTGCCAGCAGCTTAAATGCAGGAGATACGCAGTATTTT.

The chain couples TRBV4-2 to TRBJ2-5; TRBD2 agrees at 9 bases. With 1 base clipped from V and 7 bases from J, the junction kept 10 bases outside the gene matches. The germline V gene encodes CDR1 LGHNA and CDR2 YNFKEQ. The CDR3 covers 16 residues. Here the CDR3 reads CASSQASNSGGMTQYF. The CDR3 DNA sequence: TGTGCCAGCAGCCAAGCCTCGAATAGCGGGGGTATGACCCAGTACTTC.

V usage is TRBV7-9 and J usage is TRBJ1-5; possibly TRBD1 for D (5 bases). The V and J ends lost 6 bases and 4 bases respectively, with 13 bases between them. Per the germline V gene, CDR1 is SEHNR and CDR2 is FQNEAQ (reference sequence). This CDR3 is built from 14 residues. For the CDR3, the DNA is TGTGCCAGCAGAGGAGGGGTACCTAATCAGCCCCAGCATTTT. Translating gives CASRGGVPNQPQHF.

This clone occurred a few times. The genes are TRBV4-3 and TRBJ2-7; TRBD1 might be the D (6 bases). With 0 bases removed from V and 5 bases from J, the gap between germline ends came to 14 bases. Germline V gene data show CDR1 as LGHNA and CDR2 as YSLEER. The length of the CDR3 is 15 residues. CDR3 sequence: CASSQDAWGPDEQYF. The CDR3, as DNA: TGCGCCAGCAGCCAAGATGCGTGGGGGCCCGACGAGCAGTACTTC.

The chain employs TRBV7-8 and TRBJ2-5; TRBD2 might be the D (6 bases). The CDR3 covers 16 residues. Germline CDR1 SGHVS, CDR2 FQNEAQ. V lost 5 bases and J 5 bases, leaving 21 bases between the germline ends. The CDR3: CASSPGTAGPGETQYF. DNA for the CDR3: TGTGCCAGCAGCCCCGGAACGGCGGGGCCGGGGGAGACCCAGTACTTC.

The V call is TRBV11-2, the J call TRBJ2-1; D is undetermined. V was clipped by 5 bases and J by 4 bases, with 21 bases between them. From germline, CDR1 is SGHAT and CDR2 FQNNGV. The CDR3 loop spans 17 amino acids. The CDR3 region has the DNA TGTGCCAGCAGCATCCGATTTTACGGCGTCGGGTACAATGAGCAGTTCTTC. Its translation: CASSIRFYGVGYNEQFF. Full variable domain (remainder filled in from reference TRBV11-2 and TRBJ2-1): EAGVAQSPRYKIIEKRQSVAFWCNPISGHATLYWYQQILGQGPKLLIQFQNNGVVDDSQLPKDRFSAERLKGVDSTLKIQPAKLEDSAVYLCASSIRFYGVGYNEQFFGPGTRLTVL.

This chain links TRBV4-2 with TRBJ2-3; weak D call: TRBD1 (6 bases). Germline V gene data show CDR1 as LGHNA and CDR2 as YNFKEQ. Trimming took 4 bases from V and 4 from J, leaving 12 bases between them. The CDR3 extends over 14 amino acids. In DNA, the CDR3 is TGTGCCAGCAGCCTACAGGGTGGGGCAGATACGCAGTATTTT. Translating gives CASSLQGGADTQYF.

The chain carries TRBV14 and TRBJ2-1; a possible D gene is TRBD2 (6 bases). CDR1 and CDR2 (germline): SGHDN, FVKESK. The CDR3 is made up of 16 amino acids. Trimming took off 1 base at V and 6 bases at J, with 16 bases between the two ends. The CDR3 reads CASSQVGRLEANEQFF. In nucleotides, the CDR3 is TGTGCCAGCAGCCAAGTAGGGCGACTAGAGGCCAATGAGCAGTTCTTC.

The chain joins TRBV6-4 to TRBJ2-3; 10 nucleotides align to TRBD2. V lost 8 bases to trimming and J lost 3 bases; unmatched junction nucleotides: 2. Looked up from germline, CDR1 is MRHNA and CDR2 is SNTAGT. This CDR3 is built from 13 residues. Here the CDR3 reads CASSTSGTDTQYF. CDR3 DNA: TGTGCCAGCTCGACTAGCGGGACAGATACGCAGTATTTT.

The chain's CDR3 is CASSYSFQGLSYEQYF. In DNA, the CDR3 is TGTGCCAGCAGTTACTCTTTCCAGGGTTTATCCTACGAGCAGTACTTC. V and J are TRBV6-5 and TRBJ2-7; perhaps TRBD1 as D (5 bases). CDR1 and CDR2 from the germline V gene are MNHEY and SVGAGI. V lost 0 bases and J lost 1, with 13 bases in between. The CDR3 is 16 amino acids.

The chain links TRBV27 to TRBJ2-1; weak D call: TRBD2 (6 bases). Germline values: CDR1 MNHEY, CDR2 SMNVEV (reference sequence). V lost 3 bases to trimming and J lost 0 bases, with 9 bases between them. The length of the CDR3 is 15 residues. The CDR3 region is CASSFTSSSYNEQFF. CDR3 bases: TGTGCCAGCAGTTTCACTAGCAGCTCCTACAATGAGCAGTTCTTC.

CDR3 coding DNA: TGTGCCAGCCGCCCCATCGCGGGATTGGGCTACACCTTC. This encodes CASRPIAGLGYTF. The V call is TRBV28, the J call TRBJ1-2; D is unresolved. CDR1 and CDR2 from the germline V gene are MDHEN and SYDVKM. There are 13 residues in the CDR3. V was pared by 8 bases and J by 8 bases, with 18 bases between.